This T cell receptor (beta chain) derives from a study of regulatory T cells in long-lasting Graves disease. Trimming took off 4 bases at V and 5 bases at J, with 11 bases between the two ends. CDR1 is SGHDN and CDR2 is FVKESK in the germline V gene. CDR3 length equals 13 residues. This clonotype was observed at least ten times. Time point: newly diagnosed GD, antithyroid drugs for less than 3 months. Extracted PBMC RNA gave rise to the TCR library. EDTA tubes were used for drawing 8 to 9 milliliters of peripheral blood. Arm-PCR of CDR3 regions and iRepertoire HTBI primers were the basis on which TCR beta libraries were built. In the authors' methods: Identification of gene segments yielded 60 to 80 TRBV and about 14 TRBJ across samples. TCRdb itself ran the multiplex PCR reads through MiXCR, one entry per CDR3 protein. The V and J calls and clone size are TCRdb's, not the authors'. The sample lists a few hundred thousand distinct CDR3 sequences; roughly 18% were seen once.

This sample also belongs to another study, concerning T cells in Graves' hyperthyroidism and ophthalmopathy. In that study: Prediction of ophthalmopathy progression came a median around 6 months pre-onset.

The sample in question was peripheral blood mononuclear cells (PBMCs), obtained at new diagnosis, from a patient treated with antithyroid drugs. The TCR was taken from a woman aged 25 to 39 with Graves disease. J is TRBJ2-5 and V is TRBV14, with D perhaps matching TRBD1 (6 bases). The CDR3 DNA is TGTGCCAGCAGCCTTTATAGGGGGGAGACCCAGTACTTC. Residues: CASSLYRGETQYF.